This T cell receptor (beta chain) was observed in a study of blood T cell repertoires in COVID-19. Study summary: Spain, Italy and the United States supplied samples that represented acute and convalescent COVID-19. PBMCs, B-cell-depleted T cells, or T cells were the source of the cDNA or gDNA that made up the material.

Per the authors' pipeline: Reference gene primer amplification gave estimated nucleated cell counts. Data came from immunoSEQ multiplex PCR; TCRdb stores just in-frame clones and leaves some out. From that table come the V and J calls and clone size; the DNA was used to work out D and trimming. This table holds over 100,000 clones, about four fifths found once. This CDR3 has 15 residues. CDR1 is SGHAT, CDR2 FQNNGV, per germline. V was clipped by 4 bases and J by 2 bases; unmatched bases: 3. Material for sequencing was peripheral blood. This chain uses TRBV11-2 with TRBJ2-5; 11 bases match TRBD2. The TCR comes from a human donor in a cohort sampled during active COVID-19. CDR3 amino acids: CASSSGLAGQETQYF. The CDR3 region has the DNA TGTGCCAGCAGCTCAGGACTAGCGGGTCAAGAGACCCAGTACTTC.